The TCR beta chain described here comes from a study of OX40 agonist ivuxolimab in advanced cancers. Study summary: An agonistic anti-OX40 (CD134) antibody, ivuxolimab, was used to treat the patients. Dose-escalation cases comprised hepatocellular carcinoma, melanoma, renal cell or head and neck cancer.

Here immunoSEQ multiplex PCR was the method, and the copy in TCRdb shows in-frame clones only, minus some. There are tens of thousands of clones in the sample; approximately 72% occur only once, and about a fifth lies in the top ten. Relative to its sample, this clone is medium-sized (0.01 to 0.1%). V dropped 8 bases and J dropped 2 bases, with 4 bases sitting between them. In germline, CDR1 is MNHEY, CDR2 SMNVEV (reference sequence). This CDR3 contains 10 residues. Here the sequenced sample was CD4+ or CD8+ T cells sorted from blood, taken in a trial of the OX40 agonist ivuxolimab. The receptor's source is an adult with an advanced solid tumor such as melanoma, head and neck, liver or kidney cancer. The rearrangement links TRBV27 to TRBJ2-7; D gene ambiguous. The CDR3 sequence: CASGAYEQYF. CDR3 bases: TGTGCCAGCGGGGCCTACGAGCAGTACTTC.